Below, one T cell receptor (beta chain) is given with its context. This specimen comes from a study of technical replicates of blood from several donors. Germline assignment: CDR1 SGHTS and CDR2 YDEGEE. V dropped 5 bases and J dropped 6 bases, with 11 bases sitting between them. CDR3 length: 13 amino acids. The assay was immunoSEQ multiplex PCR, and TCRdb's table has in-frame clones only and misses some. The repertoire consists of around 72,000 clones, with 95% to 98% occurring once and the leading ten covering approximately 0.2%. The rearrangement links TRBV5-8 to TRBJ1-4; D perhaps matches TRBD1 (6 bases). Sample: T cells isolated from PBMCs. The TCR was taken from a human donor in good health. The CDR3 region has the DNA TGTGCCAGCAGAGCTAGGGGGTATGAAAAACTGTTTTTT. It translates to CASRARGYEKLFF.